This is a list of T cell receptor beta chains from one sample in a study of T cell repertoires in cytomegalovirus infection. TCRdb processed the reads anew with MiXCR; each CDR3 protein has one entry. The sample lists a few hundred thousand distinct CDR3 sequences, 29% seen once, with around 18% in the top ten. For these receptors, no antigen is known. Sequenced material: cultured PBMCs, taken from culture after CMV antigen stimulation. The receptor set was obtained from a human donor in good health (CMV status not recorded). Some clones in this sample may be carry-over from other donors' samples. CDR3s leave out the opening cysteine and the closing phenylalanine or tryptophan. Rows may omit the clone size; those that give it use once, few, many or a size class.

length: 13; size: NA; V: TRBV12-3/TRBV12-4; CDR3: ASAIRLAVTYEQY
length: 11; size: NA; V: TRBV6-1; CDR3: ASSEGFRETQY
length: 9; size: few; V: TRBV6-5; CDR3: ASGPNQPQH
length: 14; size: few; V: TRBV7-3; CDR3: ASSLRSYPEDNEQF
length: 12; size: NA; V: TRBV20-1; CDR3: SARERGSNQPQH
length: 15; size: many; V: TRBV19; CDR3: ASSIEGLAGVMTEQF
length: 8; size: once; V: TRBV24-1; CDR3: ATPPPEQY
length: 12; size: NA; V: TRBV9; CDR3: ASSPQGAREKLF
length: 12; size: few; V: TRBV19; CDR3: ASNQPSSYNEQF
length: 13; size: NA; V: TRBV25-1; CDR3: ASSYWGTANSPLH
length: 13; size: few; V: TRBV7-9; CDR3: ASSRNRGLTGVDF
length: 12; size: NA; V: TRBV2; CDR3: ASSPTGYQETQY
length: 11; size: few; V: TRBV7-2; CDR3: ASSLGEVEKLF
length: 16; size: many; V: TRBV27; CDR3: ASSPRGRGPRSTDTQY
length: 14; size: NA; V: TRBV11-2; CDR3: ASSLVARTGSTEAF
length: 13; size: NA; V: TRBV12-3/TRBV12-4; CDR3: ASSFNIGQLYEQY
length: 13; size: NA; V: TRBV4-1; CDR3: ASSQRTGANEKLF
length: 13; size: few; V: TRBV19; CDR3: ASNPLGGRTGELF
length: 11; size: few; V: TRBV19; CDR3: ASSNRIHTEAF
length: 14; size: NA; V: TRBV12-3/TRBV12-4; CDR3: ASSSSLAGVGYEQY
length: 12; size: NA; V: TRBV6-8; CDR3: ASSYYGINTEAF
length: 15; size: NA; V: TRBV6-1; CDR3: ASSGLTGSSYNSPLH
length: 10; size: many; V: TRBV4-1; CDR3: ASSQGGNEQF
length: 14; size: NA; V: TRBV27; CDR3: ASSLSAGEWGYEQY
length: 12; size: NA; V: TRBV6-8; CDR3: ASARQGPGETQY
length: 12; size: NA; V: TRBV3-1; CDR3: ASSHGGSNQPQH
length: 10; size: few; V: TRBV28; CDR3: ASRGWDEKLF
length: 14; size: NA; V: TRBV27; CDR3: ASSLGAGVSYNEQF
length: 12; size: NA; V: TRBV5-1; CDR3: ASSSSGYQETQY
length: 10; size: many; V: TRBV7-2; CDR3: ASSATNSPLH
length: 10; size: NA; V: TRBV18; CDR3: ASSPSLETQY
length: 15; size: few; V: TRBV15; CDR3: ATSREEWDFYTDTQY
length: 13; size: NA; V: TRBV7-2; CDR3: ASSPPVAGVYEQF
length: 14; size: once; V: TRBV24-1; CDR3: ATSDADLGQGNEQF
length: 11; size: NA; V: TRBV24-1; CDR3: ATSEPTGGGYT
length: 14; size: NA; V: TRBV7-9; CDR3: ASSLRDGNSNQPQH
length: 15; size: NA; V: TRBV4-2; CDR3: ASSQGPGLAGSDTQY
length: 13; size: many; V: TRBV19; CDR3: ATKQAIHSNQPQH
length: 13; size: many; V: TRBV7-6; CDR3: ASSPRTGDGTEAF
length: 13; size: NA; V: TRBV12-3/TRBV12-4; CDR3: ASSLVQGINNEQF